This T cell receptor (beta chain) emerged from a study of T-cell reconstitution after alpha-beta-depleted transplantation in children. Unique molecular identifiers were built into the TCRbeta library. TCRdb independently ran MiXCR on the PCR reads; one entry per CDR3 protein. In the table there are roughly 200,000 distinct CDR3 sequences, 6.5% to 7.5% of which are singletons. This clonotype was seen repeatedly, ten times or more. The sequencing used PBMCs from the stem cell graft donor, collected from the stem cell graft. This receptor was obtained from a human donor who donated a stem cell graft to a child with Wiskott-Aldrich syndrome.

The DNA of the CDR3 is TGTGCCAGCAGTAACAGACAGGCTGTGAACACTGAAGCTTTCTTT. Its translation: CASSNRQAVNTEAFF. The V and J genes are TRBV27 and TRBJ1-1, with a tentative D call TRBD1 (6 bases). Germline V CDR1 and CDR2: MNHEY, SMNVEV (reference sequence). V was clipped by 5 bases and J by 0 bases, with 13 bases between them. The CDR3 has 15 residues.